The TCR beta chain described here comes from a study of radiotherapy plus CTLA-4 blockade in lung cancer. The study, taken as a whole, reports: The best predictor of response was reported to be early blood T cell clone dynamics, with interferon-beta.

The germline V gene encodes CDR1 GTSNPN and CDR2 SVGIG (reference sequence). The trim removed 3 bases at V and 2 bases at J, leaving 10 bases unmatched. The CDR3 has 15 amino acids. This clone was observed once. The antigen remains undetermined. Profiling relied on immunoSEQ multiplex PCR, and the TCRdb table lists in-frame clones only, not all of them. The data show tens of thousands of clones, around 81% seen once. CTLA-4 blockade with ipilimumab, together with focal radiation, was given to patients with chemo-refractory metastatic non-small-cell lung cancer. This receptor was obtained from a human donor with non-small cell lung cancer whose response to radiotherapy plus ipilimumab could not be evaluated. Some clones in this sample may be carry-over from other donors' samples. The sequencing used peripheral blood, collected from a patient treated with radiotherapy plus ipilimumab. The chain uses TRBV30 and TRBJ2-7; TRBD2 matches at 7 bases. CDR3: CAWRASGGFTYEQYF. CDR3 coding DNA: TGTGCCTGGAGAGCCTCGGGGGGATTTACCTACGAGCAGTACTTC. Drawing the rest from reference TRBV30 and TRBJ2-7, the complete variable domain is SQTIHQWPATLVQPVGSPLSLECTVEGTSNPNLYWYRQAAGRGLQLLFYSVGIGQISSEVPQNLSASRPQDRQFILSSKKLLLSDSGFYLCAWRASGGFTYEQYFGPGTRLTVT.